This is a list of T cell receptor beta chains from one sample in a study of Tregs in tolerant kidney transplant recipients. TCRdb's copy holds only in-frame clones and misses some; the assay was immunoSEQ multiplex PCR. The sample lists some 66,000 clones, just under 95% occurring once. The sequenced sample was CD8+ T cells from blood, obtained before the transplant. These TCRs come from a human donor who received a combined kidney and bone marrow transplant. Each CDR3 is given with its conserved first and last residue. The order of the fields is CDR3 length, clone size, J gene, V gene, D gene, CDR3 DNA, CDR3 protein. A D gene is named only where the DNA matches it firmly. The size entry is marked missing in some rows and otherwise reads once, few, many or a size class.

>13|NA|TRBJ1-5|TRBV27|TRBD1
TGTGCCAGCAGTTTGGCAGGGGGGCAGCCCCAGCATTTT
CASSLAGGQPQHF
>15|NA|TRBJ2-5|TRBV4-2|NA
TGTGCCAGCAGCCCCGATGTGGGGCTTCCAGGGACCCAGTACTTC
CASSPDVGLPGTQYF
>14|once|TRBJ2-7|TRBV4-1|TRBD1
TGCGCCAGCAGCGATCCGGGACAGGGGAATCAGCAGTACTTC
CASSDPGQGNQQYF
>15|NA|TRBJ1-1|TRBV5-6|NA
TGTGCCAGCAGCTTGGGCGGACAGTGGAACACTGAAGCTTTCTTT
CASSLGGQWNTEAFF
>16|NA|TRBJ2-7|TRBV4-2|NA
TGTGCCAGCAGCCAAGTCATAAGCGAGATCTCCTACGAGCAGTACTTC
CASSQVISEISYEQYF
>15|NA|TRBJ1-3|TRBV9|NA
TGTGCCAGCAGCGGAGAGGGAGGTTCTGGAAACACCATATATTTT
CASSGEGGSGNTIYF
>18|few|TRBJ1-5|TRBV4-1|TRBD1
TGCGCCAGCAGCCAAGTCTTTTGGGGACAGGGGATCAATCAGCCCCAGCATTTT
CASSQVFWGQGINQPQHF
>13|NA|TRBJ2-7|TRBV7-9|NA
TGTGCCAGCAGCAACGCGCTTGACTACGAGCAGTACTTC
CASSNALDYEQYF
>18|NA|TRBJ2-1|TRBV27|TRBD1
TGTGCCAGCAGTTTACAAACTACCGGGACAGGGTTAACGAATGAGCAGTTCTTC
CASSLQTTGTGLTNEQFF
>14|NA|TRBJ2-7|TRBV5-6|TRBD2
TGTGCCAGCAGCCAAGGAGCGGGAGGCTACGAGCAGTACTTC
CASSQGAGGYEQYF
>17|NA|TRBJ2-1|TRBV5-6|NA
TGTGCCAGCAGCTTGAGAGCGGGCAGAGGCTCCTACAATGAGCAGTTCTTC
CASSLRAGRGSYNEQFF
>16|once|TRBJ2-2|TRBV27|TRBD2
TGTGCCAGCAGTTCCCGACTAGCGGGATGGACCGGGGAGCTGTTTTTT
CASSSRLAGWTGELFF
>13|NA|TRBJ2-7|TRBV27|TRBD1
TGTGCCAGCAGTGCCCAGACAGGGAACGAGCAGTACTTC
CASSAQTGNEQYF
>12|NA|TRBJ1-1|TRBV15|NA
TGTGCCACCAGCAGAGAGGAAGGGGCGGCTTTCTTT
CATSREEGAAFF
>15|NA|TRBJ2-5|TRBV27|NA
TGTGCCAGCAGTTTATCGAGGGGGGGCGGCGGGACCCAGTACTTC
CASSLSRGGGGTQYF
>16|NA|TRBJ2-7|TRBV4-1|TRBD1
TGCGCCAGCAGCCAAGAATCCGGGACAGTTATCTACGAGCAGTACTTC
CASSQESGTVIYEQYF
>16|NA|TRBJ2-7|TRBV13|TRBD1
TGTGCCAGCAGCGCCCGACAGGGGGTAATTGTATACGAGCAGTACTTC
CASSARQGVIVYEQYF
>13|NA|TRBJ1-3|TRBV11-2|TRBD1
TGTGCCAGCACCACCAGGGGGGGAAACACCATATATTTT
CASTTRGGNTIYF